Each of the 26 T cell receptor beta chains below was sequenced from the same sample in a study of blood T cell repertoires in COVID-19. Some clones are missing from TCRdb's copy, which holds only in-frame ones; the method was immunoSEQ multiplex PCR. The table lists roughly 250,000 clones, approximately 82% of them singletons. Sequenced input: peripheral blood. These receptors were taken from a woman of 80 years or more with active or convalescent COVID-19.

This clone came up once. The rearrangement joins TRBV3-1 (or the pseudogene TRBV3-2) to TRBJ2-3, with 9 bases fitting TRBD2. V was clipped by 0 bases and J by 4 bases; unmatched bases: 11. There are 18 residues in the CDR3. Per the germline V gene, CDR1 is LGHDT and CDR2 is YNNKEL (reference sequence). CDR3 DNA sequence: TGTGCCAGCAGCCAAGATTTGGGTAGCGGGGGAGTATCAGATACGCAGTATTTT. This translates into CASSQDLGSGGVSDTQYF.

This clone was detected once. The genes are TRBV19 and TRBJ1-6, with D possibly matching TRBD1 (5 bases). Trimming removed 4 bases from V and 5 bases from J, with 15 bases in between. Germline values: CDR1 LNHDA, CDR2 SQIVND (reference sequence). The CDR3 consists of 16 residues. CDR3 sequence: CASSSTPGLDNSPLHF. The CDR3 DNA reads TGTGCCAGTAGTAGTACTCCGGGACTTGATAATTCACCCCTCCACTTT.

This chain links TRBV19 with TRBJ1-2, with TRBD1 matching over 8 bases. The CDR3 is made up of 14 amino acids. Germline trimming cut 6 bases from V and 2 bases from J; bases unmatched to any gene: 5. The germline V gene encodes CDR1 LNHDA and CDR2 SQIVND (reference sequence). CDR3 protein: CASRYGQGNYGYTF. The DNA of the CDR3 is TGTGCCAGTAGATATGGACAGGGAAACTATGGCTACACCTTC.

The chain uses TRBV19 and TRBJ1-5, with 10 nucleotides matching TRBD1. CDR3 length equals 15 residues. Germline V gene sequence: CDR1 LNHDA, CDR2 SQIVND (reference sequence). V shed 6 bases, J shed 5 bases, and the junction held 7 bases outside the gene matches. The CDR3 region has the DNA TGTGCCAGTAGCCCGGACAGGGGGAACCATCAGCCCCAGCATTTT. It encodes CASSPDRGNHQPQHF.

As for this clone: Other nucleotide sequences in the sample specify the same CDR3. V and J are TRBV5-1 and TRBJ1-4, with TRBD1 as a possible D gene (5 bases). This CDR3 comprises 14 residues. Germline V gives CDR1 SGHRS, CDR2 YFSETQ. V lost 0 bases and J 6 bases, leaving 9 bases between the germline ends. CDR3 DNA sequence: TGCGCCAGCAGCTTGGAAGGGGCTGATGAAAAACTGTTTTTT. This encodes CASSLEGADEKLFF.

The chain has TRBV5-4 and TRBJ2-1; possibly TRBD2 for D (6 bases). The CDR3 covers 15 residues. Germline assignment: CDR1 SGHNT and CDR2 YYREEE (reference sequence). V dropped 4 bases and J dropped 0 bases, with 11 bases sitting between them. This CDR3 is CASSHSGGSYNEQFF. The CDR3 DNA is TGTGCCAGCAGCCATAGCGGAGGCTCCTACAATGAGCAGTTCTTC.

CDR3: CSYDRRVDTQYF. Written as DNA, the CDR3 is TGTTCCTACGACAGGCGAGTTGATACGCAGTATTTT. The chain recombines TRBV27 with TRBJ2-3; the D gene is possibly TRBD1 (6 bases). Germline assignment: CDR1 MNHEY and CDR2 SMNVEV (reference sequence). The CDR3 runs to 12 residues.

Written as DNA, the CDR3 is TGTGCCAGCAGCTCAACCTTTTACACGACTAGTTCAGACCAGCCCCAGCATTTT. Translated, it gives CASSSTFYTTSSDQPQHF. The chain joins TRBV6-2 or TRBV6-3 to TRBJ1-5; D gene uncertain. CDR3 length equals 18 residues. With 6 bases removed from V and 7 bases from J, the gap between germline ends came to 28 bases. Germline V gene data show CDR1 as MNHEY and CDR2 as SVGEGT.

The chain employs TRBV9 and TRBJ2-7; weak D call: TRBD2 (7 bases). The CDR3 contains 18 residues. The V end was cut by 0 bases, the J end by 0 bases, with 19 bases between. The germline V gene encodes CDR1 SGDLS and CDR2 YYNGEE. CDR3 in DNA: TGTGCCAGCAGCGTAGATGGGGGGGCCCAGTCGAGCTCCTACGAGCAGTACTTC. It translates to CASSVDGGAQSSSYEQYF.

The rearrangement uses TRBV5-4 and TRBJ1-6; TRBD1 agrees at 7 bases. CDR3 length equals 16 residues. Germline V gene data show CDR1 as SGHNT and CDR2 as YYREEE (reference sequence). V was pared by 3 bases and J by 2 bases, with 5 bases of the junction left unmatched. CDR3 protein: CASSSDRATYNSPLHF. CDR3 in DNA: TGTGCCAGCAGCTCAGACAGGGCCACCTATAATTCACCCCTCCACTTT.

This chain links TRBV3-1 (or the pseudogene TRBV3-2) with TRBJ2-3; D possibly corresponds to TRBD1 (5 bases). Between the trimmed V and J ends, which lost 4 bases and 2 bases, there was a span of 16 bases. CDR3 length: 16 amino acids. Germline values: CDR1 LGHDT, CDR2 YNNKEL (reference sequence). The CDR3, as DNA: TGTGCCAGCAGCCGACGGCTAGGGGCGCACACAGATACGCAGTATTTT. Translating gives CASSRRLGAHTDTQYF.

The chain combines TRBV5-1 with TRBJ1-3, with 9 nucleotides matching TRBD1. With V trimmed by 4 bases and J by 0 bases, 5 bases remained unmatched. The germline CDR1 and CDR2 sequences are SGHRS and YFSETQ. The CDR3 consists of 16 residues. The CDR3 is CASSQGTGLSGNTIYF. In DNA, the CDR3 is TGCGCCAGCAGCCAAGGGACAGGGCTCTCTGGAAACACCATATATTTT.

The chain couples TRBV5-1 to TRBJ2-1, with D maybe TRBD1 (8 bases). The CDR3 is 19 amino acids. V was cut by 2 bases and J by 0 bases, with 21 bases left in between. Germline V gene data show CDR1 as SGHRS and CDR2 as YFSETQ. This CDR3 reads CASSLGRGRPGGSYNEQFF. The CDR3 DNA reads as TGCGCCAGCAGCTTAGGCAGGGGGCGCCCGGGGGGCTCCTACAATGAGCAGTTCTTC.

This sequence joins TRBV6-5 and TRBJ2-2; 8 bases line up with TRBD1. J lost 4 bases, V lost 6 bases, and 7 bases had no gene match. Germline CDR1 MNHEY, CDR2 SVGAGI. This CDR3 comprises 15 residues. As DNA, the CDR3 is TGTGCCAGCAGACCCGGGACAGGCCCCACCGGGGAGCTGTTTTTT. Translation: CASRPGTGPTGELFF.

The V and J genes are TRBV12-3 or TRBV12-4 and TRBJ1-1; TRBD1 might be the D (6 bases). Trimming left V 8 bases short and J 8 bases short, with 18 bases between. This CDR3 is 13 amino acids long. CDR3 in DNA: TGTGCCAGCCGGATGACAGGCGCCGCGGAAGCTTTCTTT. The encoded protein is CASRMTGAAEAFF.

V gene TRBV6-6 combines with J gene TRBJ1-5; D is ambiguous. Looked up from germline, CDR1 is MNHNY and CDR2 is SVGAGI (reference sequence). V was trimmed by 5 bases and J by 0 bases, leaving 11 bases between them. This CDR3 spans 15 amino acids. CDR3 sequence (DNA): TGTGCCAGCAGTCCACAATACTATAGCAATCAGCCCCAGCATTTT. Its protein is CASSPQYYSNQPQHF.

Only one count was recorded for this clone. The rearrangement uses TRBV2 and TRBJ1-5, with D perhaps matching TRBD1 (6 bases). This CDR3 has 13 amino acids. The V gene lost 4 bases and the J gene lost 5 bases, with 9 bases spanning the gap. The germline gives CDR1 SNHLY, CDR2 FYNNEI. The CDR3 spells CASSGQVDQPQHF. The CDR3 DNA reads TGTGCCAGCAGTGGACAGGTCGATCAGCCCCAGCATTTT.

CDR3 amino acids: CASSGQGNTEAFF. The CDR3 bases are TGTGCCAGCAGCGGACAGGGTAACACTGAAGCTTTCTTT. The chain joins TRBV6-4 to TRBJ1-1; 8 bases fit TRBD1. The CDR3 loop spans 13 amino acids. Germline CDR1 MRHNA, CDR2 SNTAGT. Losses at the gene ends were 6 bases for V and 2 bases for J; bases not matched to a gene: 2.

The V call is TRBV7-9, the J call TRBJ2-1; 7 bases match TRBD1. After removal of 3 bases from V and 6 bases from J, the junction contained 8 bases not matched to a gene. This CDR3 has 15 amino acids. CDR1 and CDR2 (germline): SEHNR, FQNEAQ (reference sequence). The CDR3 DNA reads TGTGCCAGCAGCTTGACAGGGTGGTCGGGCAATGAGCAGTTCTTC. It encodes CASSLTGWSGNEQFF.

The CDR3 nucleotides are TGTGCCAGCAGCGGGGGACAGCCTAGCACAGATACGCAGTATTTT. Translated: CASSGGQPSTDTQYF. The chain carries TRBV7-9 and TRBJ2-3, with 7 bases that match TRBD1. Germline lookup yields CDR1 SEHNR and CDR2 FQNEAQ (reference sequence). The CDR3 covers 15 residues. V lost 5 bases to trimming and J lost 0 bases; unmatched junction nucleotides: 5.

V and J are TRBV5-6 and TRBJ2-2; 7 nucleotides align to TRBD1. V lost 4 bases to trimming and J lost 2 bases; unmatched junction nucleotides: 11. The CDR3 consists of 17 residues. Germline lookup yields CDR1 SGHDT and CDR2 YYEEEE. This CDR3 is CASSQTVRGRNTGELFF. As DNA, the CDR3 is TGTGCCAGCAGCCAAACCGTGAGGGGGCGCAACACCGGGGAGCTGTTTTTT.

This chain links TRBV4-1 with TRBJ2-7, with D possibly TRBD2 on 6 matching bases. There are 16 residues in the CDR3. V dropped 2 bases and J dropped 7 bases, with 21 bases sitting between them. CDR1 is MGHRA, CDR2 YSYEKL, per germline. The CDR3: CASSQYGGGIGGEQYF. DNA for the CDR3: TGCGCCAGCAGCCAATATGGAGGCGGGATTGGGGGGGAGCAGTACTTC.

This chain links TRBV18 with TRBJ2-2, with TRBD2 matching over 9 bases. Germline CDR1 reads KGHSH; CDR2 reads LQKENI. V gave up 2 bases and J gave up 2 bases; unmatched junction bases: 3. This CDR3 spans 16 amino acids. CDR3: CASSPGLATNTGELFF. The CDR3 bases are TGTGCCAGCTCACCAGGACTAGCGACCAACACCGGGGAGCTGTTTTTT.

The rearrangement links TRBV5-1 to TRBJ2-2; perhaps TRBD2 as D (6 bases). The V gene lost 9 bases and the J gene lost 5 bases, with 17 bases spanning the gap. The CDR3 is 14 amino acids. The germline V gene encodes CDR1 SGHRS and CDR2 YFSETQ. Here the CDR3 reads CATRTSIMTGELFF. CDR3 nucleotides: TGCGCCACCCGAACTAGCATTATGACCGGGGAGCTGTTTTTT.

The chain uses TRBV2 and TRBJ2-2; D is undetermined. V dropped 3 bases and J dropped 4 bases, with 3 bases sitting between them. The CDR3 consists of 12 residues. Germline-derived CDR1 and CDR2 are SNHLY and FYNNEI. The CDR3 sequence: CASSDVTGELFF. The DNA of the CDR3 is TGTGCCAGCAGTGACGTCACCGGGGAGCTGTTTTTT.

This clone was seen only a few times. As DNA, the CDR3 is TGTGCCAGCTCACCGGTTGGGCAGGGGGCGTCAATTCAGCCCCAGCATTTT. Its protein is CASSPVGQGASIQPQHF. The chain carries TRBV18 and TRBJ1-5; 8 bases fit TRBD1. The V gene end was trimmed by 3 bases and the J gene end by 6 bases; junction bases not matched to a gene: 13. Germline V gene sequence: CDR1 KGHSH, CDR2 LQKENI. The CDR3 runs to 17 residues.